This T cell receptor beta chain appears in the sequencing data of a study of blood T cell repertoires in COVID-19. This clone was recorded only once. Per the original data handling: Amplification with reference gene primers provided the estimates of nucleated cell counts. Measured with immunoSEQ multiplex PCR; TCRdb has only the in-frame clones, and not every one. That table supplies the V and J calls and clone size; D and trimming were determined from the DNA. The sample comprises roughly 90,000 clones, roughly 90% of which are singletons, and around 2.8% rests with the top ten. The CDR3 covers 14 residues. V lost 5 bases and J lost 5; bases outside the gene matches: 6. Germline V gene sequence: CDR1 MNHEY, CDR2 SMNVEV (reference sequence).

This chain uses TRBV27 with TRBJ1-5; 7 positions match TRBD1. The receptor comes from a man aged 45-60 years with COVID-19, enrolled during active disease. The material sequenced was peripheral blood. The CDR3: CASSTDRDHQPQHF. CDR3 DNA sequence: TGTGCCAGCAGTACCGACAGGGACCATCAGCCCCAGCATTTT.